Listed here are 19 T cell receptor beta chains from one sample, sequenced in a study of blood T cell repertoires in COVID-19. Assay used: immunoSEQ multiplex PCR; TCRdb lists only in-frame clones, some missing. The repertoire holds roughly 120,000 clones, with around 77% as singletons. The sample comprised peripheral blood. The receptor set was obtained from a human donor in a cohort sampled during active COVID-19.

V and J are TRBV30 and TRBJ2-3; D ambiguous. This CDR3 has 15 amino acids. V lost 2 bases, J lost 5 bases, and 17 bases lay in between. Germline V lookup: CDR1 GTSNPN, CDR2 SVGIG (reference sequence). The CDR3 is CAWSFGGTRIDTQYF. Written as DNA, the CDR3 is TGTGCCTGGAGTTTTGGCGGCACCAGAATAGATACGCAGTATTTT.

This clone turned up a few times. The gene calls are TRBV5-1 and TRBJ2-7; the D is unclear. The CDR3 length is 13 residues. V was shortened by 0 bases and J by 3 bases, with 7 bases between the two germline ends. CDR1 is SGHRS and CDR2 is YFSETQ in the germline V gene. CDR3 protein: CASSLDAFYEQYF. CDR3 nucleotides: TGCGCCAGCAGCTTGGATGCGTTCTACGAGCAGTACTTC.

The genes are TRBV6-5 and TRBJ1-1; 8 positions match TRBD1. The CDR3 extends over 13 amino acids. The germline V gene encodes CDR1 MNHEY and CDR2 SVGAGI. Trimming cost V 0 bases and J 8 bases; bases outside gene matches: 2. CDR3 bases: TGTGCCAGCAGTTACTCAAACAGGGGGGAAGCTTTCTTT. It translates to CASSYSNRGEAFF.

The V call is TRBV19, the J call TRBJ2-7; 11 bases fit TRBD2. This CDR3 is 17 amino acids long. The germline gives CDR1 LNHDA, CDR2 SQIVND (reference sequence). With V trimmed by 5 bases and J by 1 base, 10 bases remained unmatched. CDR3 sequence reads: CASSSVLGTSGSYEQYF. CDR3 sequence (DNA): TGTGCCAGTAGTTCCGTGCTCGGGACTAGCGGTTCCTACGAGCAGTACTTC.

The chain couples TRBV24-1 to TRBJ2-1, with TRBD1 matching over 8 bases. Per germline, CDR1 KGHDR and CDR2 SFDVKD. The CDR3 runs to 17 residues. V lost 2 bases to trimming and J lost 4 bases; unmatched junction nucleotides: 9. CDR3 in amino acids: CATSDSSRGQGYNEQFF. Written as DNA, the CDR3 is TGTGCCACCAGTGATTCCTCCAGGGGGCAGGGTTACAATGAGCAGTTCTTC.

The genes are TRBV29-1 and TRBJ2-7; 11 nucleotides match TRBD1. The CDR3 spans 13 residues. V shed 6 bases, J shed 1 base, and the junction held 2 bases outside the gene matches. The germline V gene encodes CDR1 SQVTM and CDR2 ANQGSEA. CDR3 in DNA: TGCAGCGTCGGACAGGGGGCATCCTACGAGCAGTACTTC. It specifies CSVGQGASYEQYF.

The table lists this clone with a few counts. Sequence at one end of the junction differs from germline and may be a read error. The CDR3 here is CASSLTAGTSYEQYF. CDR3 nucleotides: TGTGCTAGCAGCTTAACCGCGGGCACCTCCTACGAGCAGTACTTC. The chain carries TRBV7-7 and TRBJ2-7; D may be TRBD2 (5 bases). This CDR3 is built from 15 residues. Germline V gives CDR1 SSHAT, CDR2 FNYEAQ (reference sequence). Looking up the rest from reference TRBV7-7 and TRBJ2-7 gives the full variable domain: GAGVSQSPRYKVTKRGQDVTLRCDPISSHATLYWYQQALGQGPEFLTYFNYEAQPDKSGLPSDRFSAERPEGSISTLTIQRTEQRDSAMYRCASSLTAGTSYEQYFGPGTRLTVT.

The chain carries TRBV6-5 and TRBJ1-1; 7 nucleotides agree with TRBD1. The junction had 2 bases not matched to a gene; V was cut back by 4 bases and J by 6 bases. Germline lookup yields CDR1 MNHEY and CDR2 SVGAGI. The CDR3 is 12 residues long. CDR3 coding DNA: TGTGCCAGCAGTTCCCAGGGGGCTGAAGCTTTCTTT. It yields the protein CASSSQGAEAFF.

The J gene is TRBJ2-7, the V gene TRBV11-3, with 13 bases identical to TRBD2. Unmatched junction bases numbered 6, after V lost 5 bases and J lost 5 bases. This CDR3 comprises 15 residues. Germline V gene data show CDR1 as SGHNT and CDR2 as YENEEA. CDR3 DNA sequence: TGTGCCAGCAGCAAAGGACTAGCGGGAGAAAACGAGCAGTACTTC. Protein product: CASSKGLAGENEQYF.

The rearrangement links TRBV6-5 to TRBJ1-1; no clear D. Germline CDR1 and CDR2: MNHEY and SVGAGI. V lost 6 bases, J lost 6 bases, and 17 bases lay in between. This CDR3 has 14 residues. CDR3 nucleotide sequence: TGTGCCAGCAGGGGCCTACGTACGGCCTCTGAAGCTTTCTTT. It encodes CASRGLRTASEAFF.

The V call is TRBV28, the J call TRBJ2-7, with 12 positions matching TRBD1. The CDR3 length is 13 residues. Trimming removed 6 bases from V and 6 bases from J; junction bases left unmatched: 3. CDR1 and CDR2 (germline): MDHEN, SYDVKM. CDR3 sequence: CASRWDRGLEQYF. CDR3 sequence (DNA): TGTGCCAGCAGGTGGGACAGGGGGCTCGAGCAGTACTTC. The entire variable domain, with the rest obtained from reference TRBV28 and TRBJ2-7, is as follows: DVKVTQSSRYLVKRTGEKVFLECVQDMDHENMFWYRQDPGLGLRLIYFSYDVKMKEKGDIPEGYSVSREKKERFSLILESASTNQTSMYLCASRWDRGLEQYFGPGTRLTVT.

The CDR3 DNA is TGTGCCACCAGCAGAGATGACAGCCACTCTGGAAACACCATATATTTT. Translated, it gives CATSRDDSHSGNTIYF. V usage is TRBV15 and J usage is TRBJ1-3; D may be TRBD1 (5 bases). Germline V CDR1 and CDR2: LNHNV, YYDKDF (reference sequence). The CDR3 consists of 16 residues. Trimming cost V 0 bases and J 0 bases, with 9 bases left between them.

This clone was seen more than once but under ten times. V usage is TRBV2 and J usage is TRBJ2-7, with 7 bases matching TRBD1. In germline, CDR1 is SNHLY, CDR2 FYNNEI. J lost 2 bases, V lost 5 bases, and 6 bases had no gene match. The CDR3 length is 14 residues. The CDR3 DNA is TGTGCCAGCAGTTTGACAGGGATCACCTACGAGCAGTACTTC. This gives the protein CASSLTGITYEQYF.

The chain links TRBV7-8 to TRBJ2-7, with TRBD2 matching over 12 bases. CDR3 length equals 15 residues. Germline V gene data show CDR1 as SGHVS and CDR2 as FQNEAQ. J lost 6 bases, V lost 5 bases, and 8 bases had no gene match. The CDR3 nucleotides read TGTGCCAGCAGCCCCGGGGGACTAGCGGGCCTCGAGCAGTACTTC. This encodes CASSPGGLAGLEQYF.

This clone has a handful of counts. The chain carries TRBV18 and TRBJ1-1; D unclear. This CDR3 spans 13 amino acids. Germline-derived CDR1 and CDR2 are KGHSH and LQKENI. V lost 5 bases to trimming and J lost 5 bases, with 12 bases between them. CDR3 DNA sequence: TGTGCCAGCTCAGTTACGGAGGGAACTGAAGCTTTCTTT. This sequence encodes CASSVTEGTEAFF. The full variable domain, its missing parts supplied by reference TRBV18 and TRBJ1-1, is NAGVMQNPRHLVRRRGQEARLRCSPMKGHSHVYWYRQLPEEGLKFMVYLQKENIIDESGMPKERFSAEFPKEGPSILRIQQVVRGDSAAYFCASSVTEGTEAFFGQGTRLTVV.

This rearrangement joins TRBV19 to TRBJ2-7; TRBD1 matches at 7 bases. V shed 5 bases and J 5 bases; nucleotides not matched to a gene: 6. There are 13 residues in the CDR3. The germline V gene encodes CDR1 LNHDA and CDR2 SQIVND (reference sequence). CDR3 in amino acids: CASSFSTGHEQYF. The CDR3 DNA reads as TGTGCCAGTAGTTTTTCGACAGGGCACGAGCAGTACTTC.

The gene calls are TRBV7-6 and TRBJ2-7, with 9 nucleotides matching TRBD1. The CDR3 has 13 residues. Germline values: CDR1 SGHVS, CDR2 FNYEAQ. The ends lost 5 bases at V and 5 bases at J; junction bases unmatched: 4. The CDR3 loop reads CASSHGQGNEQYF. The CDR3 DNA is TGTGCCAGCAGCCATGGACAGGGGAACGAGCAGTACTTC. The variable domain in full, with the rest retrieved from reference TRBV7-6 and TRBJ2-7, is GAGVSQSPRYKVTKRGQDVALRCDPISGHVSLYWYRQALGQGPEFLTYFNYEAQQDKSGLPNDRFSAERPEGSISTLTIQRTEQRDSAMYRCASSHGQGNEQYFGPGTRLTVT.

The chain employs TRBV11-3 and TRBJ1-4; 8 positions agree with TRBD1. The CDR3 covers 19 residues. CDR1 and CDR2 from the germline V gene are SGHNT and YENEEA. Trimming took 0 bases from V and 0 from J; bases not matched to a gene: 9. Here the CDR3 DNA reads TGTGCCAGCAGCTTAGAGTCGAGACAGGGGTTTGCAACTAATGAAAAACTGTTTTTT. This translates into CASSLESRQGFATNEKLFF.

The V call is TRBV2, the J call TRBJ1-6; D is unresolved. V was trimmed by 6 bases and J by 4 bases, leaving 16 bases between them. The CDR3 totals 16 residues. Per germline, CDR1 SNHLY and CDR2 FYNNEI. CDR3 region: CASSPQHDKYNSPLHF. In nucleotides, the CDR3 is TGTGCCAGCAGCCCCCAACACGACAAATATAATTCACCCCTCCACTTT. The complete variable domain, with remaining parts taken from reference TRBV2 and TRBJ1-6, reads EPEVTQTPSHQVTQMGQEVILRCVPISNHLYFYWYRQILGQKVEFLVSFYNNEISEKSEIFDDQFSVERPDGSNFTLKIRSTKLEDSAMYFCASSPQHDKYNSPLHFGNGTRLTVT.